Listed here are 4 T cell receptor beta chains from one sample, sequenced in a study of cytomegalovirus exposure and HLA in healthy donors. The PCR used 60 Vbeta and 13 Jbeta primers. Measured with immunoSEQ multiplex PCR; TCRdb has only the in-frame clones, and not every one. The data show some 200,000 clones, around 73% seen once. The source material was PBMCs. The receptors were sampled from a woman under 40 in good health and CMV-seronegative.

The chain carries TRBV4-1 and TRBJ1-2; the match to TRBD1 covers 9 bases. The germline V gene encodes CDR1 MGHRA and CDR2 YSYEKL. CDR3 length: 15 residues. V shed 0 bases and J 5 bases; nucleotides not matched to a gene: 4. CDR3 sequence: CASSQETDRGYGYTF. As DNA, the CDR3 is TGCGCCAGCAGCCAAGAAACGGACAGGGGATATGGCTACACCTTC.

This chain connects TRBV7-3 to TRBJ2-3, with D possibly TRBD1 on 6 matching bases. The V gene lost 4 bases and the J gene lost 2 bases, with 13 bases spanning the gap. The CDR3 has 15 residues. Germline lookup yields CDR1 SGHTA and CDR2 FQGTGA. The CDR3 reads CASSSGQRYTDTQYF. For the CDR3, the DNA is TGTGCCAGCAGCTCTGGACAGCGTTACACAGATACGCAGTATTTT. Looking up the rest from reference TRBV7-3 and TRBJ2-3 gives the full variable domain: GAGVSQTPSNKVTEKGKYVELRCDPISGHTALYWYRQSLGQGPEFLIYFQGTGAADDSGLPNDRFFAVRPEGSVSTLKIQRTERGDSAVYLCASSSGQRYTDTQYFGPGTRLTVL.

The CDR3 here is CASSAGGVGSYEQYF. CDR3 nucleotide sequence: TGCGCCAGCAGCGCCGGGGGGGTAGGTTCCTACGAGCAGTACTTC. This chain uses TRBV5-1 with TRBJ2-7; 8 bases line up with TRBD2. CDR3 size: 15 residues. J lost 1 base, V lost 4 bases, and 7 bases had no gene match. Per germline, CDR1 SGHRS and CDR2 YFSETQ. Looking up the rest from reference TRBV5-1 and TRBJ2-7 gives the full variable domain: KAGVTQTPRYLIKTRGQQVTLSCSPISGHRSVSWYQQTPGQGLQFLFEYFSETQRNKGNFPGRFSGRQFSNSRSEMNVSTLELGDSALYLCASSAGGVGSYEQYFGPGTRLTVT.

This chain joins TRBV6-6 and TRBJ2-7; 11 bases match TRBD2. Per germline, CDR1 MNHNY and CDR2 SVGAGI (reference sequence). V lost 6 bases, J lost 7 bases, and 11 bases stayed unmatched. The CDR3 sequence is 15 residues long. CDR3 amino acids: CASRPLAGGPREQYF. CDR3 bases: TGTGCCAGCAGACCTTTAGCGGGAGGGCCTAGAGAGCAGTACTTC.